What follows are 32 T cell receptor beta chains derived from one specimen sequenced in a study of regulatory T cells in long-lasting Graves disease. Time point: persistent/refractory GD, antithyroid drugs over 5 years with positive TRAb. RNA isolated from PBMCs was used to make the TCR library. Assembly of TCR beta libraries relied on iRepertoire HTBI primers together with Arm-PCR of CDR3 regions. TCRdb re-analysed the multiplex PCR reads in MiXCR, keeping a single row per CDR3 protein. The sample has 650,000 to 700,000 distinct CDR3 sequences; approximately 29% are singletons. Sequences were derived from peripheral blood mononuclear cells (PBMCs), sampled when the disease was refractory, from a patient treated with antithyroid drugs. These receptor sequences come from a female donor with Graves disease.

The V gene is TRBV18, the J gene TRBJ2-3, with D perhaps TRBD1 or TRBD2 (5 bases each). The CDR3 covers 14 residues. CDR1 and CDR2 from the germline V gene are KGHSH and LQKENI. V lost 3 bases and J 6 bases, leaving 13 bases between the germline ends. Here the CDR3 DNA reads TGTGCCAGCTCACCGAAGGGGCGCGGGGATACGCAGTATTTT. It translates to CASSPKGRGDTQYF.

This clonotype has only a few counts. The rearrangement uses TRBV28 and TRBJ1-2; D is undetermined. Trimming removed 8 bases at V and 0 bases at J, with 10 bases between. CDR1 MDHEN and CDR2 SYDVKM come from the germline V gene. The CDR3 is 13 amino acids. The CDR3, as DNA: TGTGCCAGCGCGAGGACTGCTAACTATGGCTACACCTTC. This sequence encodes CASARTANYGYTF.

This clonotype was seen a few times. V is TRBV15 and J is TRBJ1-2; D gene uncertain. The CDR3 length is 13 residues. V lost 5 bases, J lost 4 bases, and 11 bases lay in between. The germline V gene encodes CDR1 LNHNV and CDR2 YYDKDF (reference sequence). DNA for the CDR3: TGTGCCACCAGCGCGCAGGTGGGCTATGGCTACACCTTC. Encoded protein: CATSAQVGYGYTF.

The chain employs TRBV9 and TRBJ2-7; perhaps TRBD2 as D (5 bases). This CDR3 spans 15 amino acids. Germline values: CDR1 SGDLS, CDR2 YYNGEE. The V gene lost 0 bases and the J gene lost 2 bases, with 12 bases spanning the gap. CDR3 protein: CASSVAEGQTYEQYF. CDR3 sequence (DNA): TGTGCCAGCAGCGTAGCCGAGGGTCAAACCTACGAGCAGTACTTC. The full variable domain, with the rest looked up from reference TRBV9 and TRBJ2-7, is DSGVTQTPKHLITATGQRVTLRCSPRSGDLSVYWYQQSLDQGLQFLIQYYNGEERAKGNILERFSAQQFPDLHSELNLSSLELGDSALYFCASSVAEGQTYEQYFGPGTRLTVT.

This chain connects TRBV28 to TRBJ1-5, with TRBD1 identical over 7 bases. Germline V gives CDR1 MDHEN, CDR2 SYDVKM. The CDR3 has 16 amino acids. After removal of 5 bases from V and 0 bases from J, the junction contained 7 bases not matched to a gene. The CDR3 DNA follows: TGTGCCAGCAGTCTAACGACAGGGAATAGCAATCAGCCCCAGCATTTT. Translated, it gives CASSLTTGNSNQPQHF. Full variable domain (rest looked up from reference TRBV28 and TRBJ1-5): DVKVTQSSRYLVKRTGEKVFLECVQDMDHENMFWYRQDPGLGLRLIYFSYDVKMKEKGDIPEGYSVSREKKERFSLILESASTNQTSMYLCASSLTTGNSNQPQHFGDGTRLSIL.

The table lists this clonotype with a few counts. This chain uses TRBV12-3 or TRBV12-4 with TRBJ1-2; TRBD1 matches 7 bases. V shed 5 bases and J 8 bases; nucleotides not matched to a gene: 11. The CDR3 is 14 amino acids. The CDR3, as DNA: TGTGCCAGCAGTCCCTCGACAGGGTGGGGCGGCTACACCTTC. Translated, it gives CASSPSTGWGGYTF.

This clonotype came up many times. The V and J genes are TRBV12-3 or TRBV12-4 and TRBJ1-6, with 7 bases lining up with TRBD1. The V segment lost 8 bases and the J segment 6 bases; nucleotides outside the gene matches: 7. This CDR3 comprises 14 residues. The CDR3 sequence is CASRTGTVNSPLHF. The CDR3 DNA follows: TGTGCCAGCCGAACCGGGACAGTTAATTCACCCCTCCACTTT.

This clonotype was counted at least ten times. The V and J genes are TRBV28 and TRBJ2-5; 7 bases fit TRBD2. The CDR3 extends over 15 amino acids. Germline assignment: CDR1 MDHEN and CDR2 SYDVKM. Losses at the gene ends were 3 bases for V and 4 bases for J; bases not matched to a gene: 8. The CDR3 DNA follows: TGTGCCAGCAGTTTTGGGAGGGAAAGCGGAGAGACCCAGTACTTC. Its protein is CASSFGRESGETQYF. Variable domain in full (rest from reference TRBV28 and TRBJ2-5): DVKVTQSSRYLVKRTGEKVFLECVQDMDHENMFWYRQDPGLGLRLIYFSYDVKMKEKGDIPEGYSVSREKKERFSLILESASTNQTSMYLCASSFGRESGETQYFGPGTRLLVL.

The V and J genes are TRBV11-2 and TRBJ2-6; 8 positions agree with TRBD2. CDR3 size: 12 residues. The germline gives CDR1 SGHAT, CDR2 FQNNGV. The CDR3 loop reads CSGSSGANVLTF. The CDR3 DNA follows: TGTAGCGGGAGCTCTGGGGCCAACGTCCTGACTTTC.

This rearrangement joins TRBV5-1 to TRBJ2-7, with TRBD2 matching over 7 bases. Germline V gene data show CDR1 as SGHRS and CDR2 as YFSETQ. The CDR3 is made up of 15 amino acids. V shed 4 bases and J 7 bases; nucleotides not matched to a gene: 14. The CDR3 is CASSGSPRDGGEQYF. As DNA, the CDR3 is TGCGCCAGCAGCGGCTCCCCCCGGGACGGGGGGGAGCAGTACTTC.

This clonotype showed up many times. CDR3 sequence: CASSSDMNTEAFF. The CDR3 region has the DNA TGTGCCAGCAGCTCCGACATGAACACTGAAGCTTTCTTT. This chain connects TRBV7-9 to TRBJ1-1; D ambiguous. Trimming cost V 4 bases and J 0 bases, with 6 bases left between them. Germline lookup yields CDR1 SEHNR and CDR2 FQNEAQ (reference sequence). The CDR3 sequence is 13 residues long.

This clonotype was seen ten or more times. This chain uses TRBV6-1 with TRBJ1-2, with a possible D match to TRBD1 (5 bases). The V end was cut by 5 bases, the J end by 8 bases, with 18 bases between. The germline V gene has CDR1 MNHNS and CDR2 SASEGT. CDR3 length equals 14 residues. The CDR3 is CASSPPGTLGGYTF. The DNA of the CDR3 is TGTGCCAGCAGTCCCCCCGGGACTTTGGGAGGCTACACCTTC.

A note on this clonotype: A much larger clonotype is one base distant, so this may be a read error. CDR3 residues: CASSLDRGPTGAFF. For the CDR3, the DNA is TGTGCCAGCAGTCTCGACAGGGGTCCCACTGGAGCTTTCTTT. V is TRBV27 and J is TRBJ1-1, with 8 bases identical to TRBD1. From germline, CDR1 is MNHEY and CDR2 SMNVEV (reference sequence). The CDR3 sequence is 14 residues long.

This clonotype showed up many times. The chain carries TRBV12-3 or TRBV12-4 and TRBJ1-5, with 7 bases lining up with TRBD1. CDR3 length: 14 amino acids. V shed 5 bases and J 1 base; nucleotides not matched to a gene: 2. In DNA form, the CDR3 reads TGTGCCAGCAGTACAGGGGAAAGCAATCAGCCCCAGCATTTT. It codes for CASSTGESNQPQHF.

In nucleotides, the CDR3 is TGTGCCAGTAGTGCGGGGGACAAATTCTCTGGCTACACCTTC. It encodes CASSAGDKFSGYTF. The genes are TRBV19 and TRBJ1-2, with D possibly matching TRBD1 (6 bases). The ends were cut back, 5 bases at V and 7 bases at J, with 17 bases in the middle. CDR1 and CDR2 (germline): LNHDA, SQIVND (reference sequence). The CDR3 covers 14 residues.

This clonotype has only a few counts. V gene TRBV6-1 combines with J gene TRBJ1-1; TRBD1 matches at 8 bases. V shed 8 bases and J 1 base; nucleotides not matched to a gene: 9. From germline, CDR1 is MNHNS and CDR2 SASEGT. The CDR3 loop spans 15 amino acids. The CDR3 DNA sequence: TGTGCCAGCTCCAGGACAGGGACGAGGAACACTGAAGCTTTCTTT. This encodes CASSRTGTRNTEAFF.

The V gene is TRBV6-1, the J gene TRBJ1-5, with 9 bases lining up with TRBD1. CDR1 and CDR2 (germline): MNHNS, SASEGT. V shed 7 bases, J shed 7 bases, and the junction held 8 bases outside the gene matches. The CDR3 contains 14 residues. The CDR3 DNA reads TGTGCCAGCACCCTCACAGGGGGCAGGCAGCCCCAGCATTTT. Translated: CASTLTGGRQPQHF.

This clonotype occurred once. This clone may be a read error of a much larger clone one base away. V gene TRBV3-1 combines with J gene TRBJ2-5; maybe TRBD1 (6 bases). CDR1 and CDR2 (germline): LGHDT, YNNKEL (reference sequence). The CDR3 runs 13 residues. The CDR3 reads CASKTGHQEAQYF. The CDR3 DNA reads as TGTGCCAGCAAAACGGGACACCAAGAGGCCCAGTACTTC.

J is TRBJ1-5 and V is TRBV6-1, with D maybe TRBD1 (5 bases). Germline lookup yields CDR1 MNHNS and CDR2 SASEGT. V gave up 0 bases and J gave up 6 bases, with 15 bases separating them. The CDR3 contains 16 residues. The CDR3 bases are TGTGCCAGCAGTGAAGCTTTCAGGGTACCCGGTCAGCCCCAGCATTTT. This gives the protein CASSEAFRVPGQPQHF.

The gene calls are TRBV7-9 and TRBJ2-1; 12 bases are a match to TRBD2. The CDR3 extends over 17 amino acids. J was trimmed by 4 bases and V by 3 bases; bases with no gene match: 7. Germline CDR1 is SEHNR and CDR2 is FQNEAQ (reference sequence). The CDR3, as DNA: TGTGCCAGCAGCTTGCTAGCGGGAGGGCCTGGTTACAATGAGCAGTTCTTC. Translation: CASSLLAGGPGYNEQFF.

The chain employs TRBV20-1 and TRBJ1-4; TRBD1 matches at 7 bases. Germline lookup yields CDR1 DFQATT and CDR2 SNEGSKA (reference sequence). There are 12 residues in the CDR3. The V and J ends lost 5 bases and 6 bases, in that order; junction bases with no gene match: 3. The CDR3 bases are TGCAGTGCTGGGGACAGAGATGAAAAACTGTTTTTT. Amino acid sequence: CSAGDRDEKLFF.

The gene calls are TRBV19 and TRBJ2-5; 8 bases align to TRBD1. V gave up 3 bases and J gave up 2 bases; unmatched junction bases: 5. This CDR3 has 15 residues. The V gene's germline CDR1 is LNHDA and CDR2 SQIVND (reference sequence). The CDR3 here is CASSILRTGQETQYF. The CDR3 DNA reads as TGTGCCAGTAGTATCTTACGGACAGGGCAAGAGACCCAGTACTTC.

This clonotype has a handful of counts. The rearrangement uses TRBV27 and TRBJ1-1; D ambiguous. The CDR3 runs 14 residues. Germline lookup yields CDR1 MNHEY and CDR2 SMNVEV (reference sequence). With 5 bases removed from V and 1 base from J, the gap between germline ends came to 11 bases. The CDR3 spells CASSPLVENTEAFF. The DNA of the CDR3 is TGTGCCAGCAGTCCCTTGGTCGAGAACACTGAAGCTTTCTTT.

V is TRBV6-2 or TRBV6-3 and J is TRBJ1-6, with no clear D. The CDR3 sequence is 16 residues long. Germline CDR1 and CDR2: MNHEY and SVGEGT. Trimming cost V 5 bases and J 6 bases, with 17 bases left between them. The CDR3 DNA sequence: TGTGCCAGCAGTGAATTGAGGAAAGGCGGTAATTCACCCCTCCACTTT. Its translation is CASSELRKGGNSPLHF.

This rearrangement joins TRBV27 to TRBJ1-3, with a tentative D call TRBD1 (5 bases). The CDR3 is made up of 15 amino acids. From germline, CDR1 is MNHEY and CDR2 SMNVEV (reference sequence). The ends were cut back, 6 bases at V and 0 bases at J, with 12 bases in the middle. The CDR3 region has the DNA TGTGCCAGCAGCCAAGACAGTTTCTCTGGAAACACCATATATTTT. It encodes CASSQDSFSGNTIYF.

This sequence joins TRBV9 and TRBJ2-7; 8 bases agree with TRBD1. Germline lookup yields CDR1 SGDLS and CDR2 YYNGEE. The CDR3 is 16 residues long. V was pared by 0 bases and J by 3 bases, with 8 bases of the junction left unmatched. The CDR3: CASSVAPGQGGYEQYF. In DNA form, the CDR3 reads TGTGCCAGCAGCGTAGCCCCTGGACAGGGCGGCTACGAGCAGTACTTC.

Many counts were recorded for this clonotype. This sequence joins TRBV11-2 and TRBJ1-1; TRBD1 is a possible D gene (5 bases). V was clipped by 5 bases and J by 1 base, with 14 bases between them. Germline V gene lookup returns CDR1 SGHAT and CDR2 FQNNGV. The CDR3 length is 15 residues. The CDR3 nucleotides are TGTGCCAGCAGCCCCGGGAGGGGATGGAACACTGAAGCTTTCTTT. Translating it yields CASSPGRGWNTEAFF.

The chain carries TRBV7-9 and TRBJ2-7; D is unresolved. CDR1 is SEHNR and CDR2 is FQNEAQ in the germline V gene (reference sequence). The CDR3 loop spans 14 amino acids. V gave up 1 base and J gave up 2 bases, with 9 bases separating them. This CDR3 is CASSLELRTYEQYF. CDR3 DNA sequence: TGTGCCAGCAGCTTAGAGCTGCGCACCTACGAGCAGTACTTC.

The chain joins TRBV6-1 to TRBJ2-7; D remains unclear. V gave up 8 bases and J gave up 3 bases, with 8 bases separating them. The CDR3 length is 11 residues. The germline V gene has CDR1 MNHNS and CDR2 SASEGT. The CDR3 nucleotides are TGTGCCAGCCGTCGGGTCTACGAGCAGTACTTC. It is translated as CASRRVYEQYF.

In its sample, this clonotype was seen many times. V and J are TRBV6-1 and TRBJ1-4; the D gene is possibly TRBD1 (5 bases). The CDR3 covers 14 residues. Trimming shortened V by 4 bases and J by 7 bases, and 13 bases separated the two germline ends. The germline gives CDR1 MNHNS, CDR2 SASEGT. CDR3 bases: TGTGCCAGCAGTGGAGGGGCGGAGGGTGAAAAACTGTTTTTT. It translates to CASSGGAEGEKLFF.

The sample holds a few counts of this clonotype. This could be a read error, since a much larger clone is one nucleotide away. The chain is built from TRBV7-2 and TRBJ1-1, with D uncertain. Germline values: CDR1 SGHTA, CDR2 FQGNSA. The CDR3 totals 13 residues. Trimming took off 2 bases at V and 1 base at J, with 5 bases between the two ends. CDR3 sequence: CASSLWTNTEAFF. CDR3 bases: TGTGCCAGCAGCTTATGGACGAACACTGAAGCTTTCTTT.

This clonotype has only a few counts. The chain recombines TRBV6-1 with TRBJ1-3, with 7 bases aligning to TRBD1. V shed 8 bases, J shed 2 bases, and the junction held 6 bases outside the gene matches. The CDR3 has 14 residues. CDR1 and CDR2 (germline): MNHNS, SASEGT. CDR3 sequence: CASGYRGTGNTIYF. CDR3 DNA sequence: TGTGCCAGCGGATACAGGGGCACTGGAAACACCATATATTTT.